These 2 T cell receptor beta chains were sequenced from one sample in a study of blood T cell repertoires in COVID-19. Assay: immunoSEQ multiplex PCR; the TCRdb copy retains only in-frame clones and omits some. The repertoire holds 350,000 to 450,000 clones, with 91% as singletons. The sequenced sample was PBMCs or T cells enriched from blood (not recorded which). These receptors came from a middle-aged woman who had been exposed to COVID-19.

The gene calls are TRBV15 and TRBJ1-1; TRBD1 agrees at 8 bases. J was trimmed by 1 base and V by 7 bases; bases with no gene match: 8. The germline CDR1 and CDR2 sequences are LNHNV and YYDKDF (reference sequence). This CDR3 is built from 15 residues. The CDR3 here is CATIRARGQNTEAFF. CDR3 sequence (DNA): TGTGCCACCATCAGGGCCAGGGGGCAGAACACTGAAGCTTTCTTT. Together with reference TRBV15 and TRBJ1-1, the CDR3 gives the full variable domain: DAMVIQNPRYQVTQFGKPVTLSCSQTLNHNVMYWYQQKSSQAPKLLFHYYDKDFNNEADTPDNFQSRRPNTSFCFLDIRSPGLGDTAMYLCATIRARGQNTEAFFGQGTRLTVV.

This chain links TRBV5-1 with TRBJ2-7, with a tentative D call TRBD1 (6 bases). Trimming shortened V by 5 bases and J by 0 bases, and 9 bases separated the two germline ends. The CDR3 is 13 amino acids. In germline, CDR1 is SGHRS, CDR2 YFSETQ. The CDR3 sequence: CASSVGASYEQYF. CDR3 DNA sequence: TGCGCCAGCAGTGTGGGGGCCTCCTACGAGCAGTACTTC.